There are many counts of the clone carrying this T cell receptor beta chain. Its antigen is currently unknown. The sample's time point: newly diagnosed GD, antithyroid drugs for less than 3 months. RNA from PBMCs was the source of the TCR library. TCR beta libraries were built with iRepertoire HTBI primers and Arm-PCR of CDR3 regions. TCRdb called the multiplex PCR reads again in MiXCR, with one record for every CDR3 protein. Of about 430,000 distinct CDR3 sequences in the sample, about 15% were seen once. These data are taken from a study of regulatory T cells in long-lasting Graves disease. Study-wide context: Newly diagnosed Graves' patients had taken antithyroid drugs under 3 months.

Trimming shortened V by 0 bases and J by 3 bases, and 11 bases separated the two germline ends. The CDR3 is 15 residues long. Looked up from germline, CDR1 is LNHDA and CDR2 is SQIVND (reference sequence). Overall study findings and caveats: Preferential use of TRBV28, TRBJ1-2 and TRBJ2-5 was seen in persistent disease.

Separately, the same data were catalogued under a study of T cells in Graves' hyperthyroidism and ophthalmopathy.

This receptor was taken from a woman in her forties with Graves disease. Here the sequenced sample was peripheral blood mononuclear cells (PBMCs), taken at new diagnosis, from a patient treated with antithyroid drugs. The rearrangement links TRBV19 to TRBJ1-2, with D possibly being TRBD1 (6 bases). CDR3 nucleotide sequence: TGTGCCAGTAGTATAGACTTGGGGGGCGACTATGGCTACACCTTC. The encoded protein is CASSIDLGGDYGYTF. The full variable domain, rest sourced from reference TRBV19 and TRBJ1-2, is DGGITQSPKYLFRKEGQNVTLSCEQNLNHDAMYWYRQDPGQGLRLIYYSQIVNDFQKGDIAEGYSVSREKKESFPLTVTSAQKNPTAFYLCASSIDLGGDYGYTFGSGTRLTVV.